One and the same sample provided the 10 T cell receptor beta chains below, sequenced in a study of cytomegalovirus exposure and HLA in healthy donors. A multiplex PCR was run with 60 Vbeta primers and 13 Jbeta primers. The repertoire was sequenced with immunoSEQ multiplex PCR; TCRdb's copy has only in-frame clones and lacks some. The profile shows about 120,000 clones, 77% of them singletons. Sequenced input: PBMCs. The receptors come from a man between 18 and 29 years old in good health and CMV-seropositive.

The rearrangement joins TRBV15 to TRBJ2-5; 11 bases match TRBD2. CDR3 size: 14 residues. Trimming took 5 bases from V and 9 from J; bases not matched to a gene: 8. Germline values: CDR1 LNHNV, CDR2 YYDKDF (reference sequence). The CDR3 DNA sequence: TGTGCCACCAGCGGAGCACCGGGACTAGCGGCCCAGTACTTC. This gives the protein CATSGAPGLAAQYF.

This clone was counted only a few times. The chain is built from TRBV7-2 and TRBJ2-1; D possibly corresponds to TRBD1 (6 bases). V lost 6 bases and J lost 12, with 15 bases in between. The CDR3 consists of 12 residues. Germline V lookup: CDR1 SGHTA, CDR2 FQGNSA. CDR3 nucleotide sequence: TGTGCCAGCAGGTTACCCCGACAGGCGCAGTTCTTC. Its translation: CASRLPRQAQFF. Using reference TRBV7-2 and TRBJ2-1 for the parts outside the CDR3, the full variable domain is GAGVSQSPSNKVTEKGKDVELRCDPISGHTALYWYRQSLGQGLEFLIYFQGNSAPDKSGLPSDRFSAERTGGSVSTLTIQRTQQEDSAVYLCASRLPRQAQFFGPGTRLTVL.

This clone was seen only a few times. The chain carries TRBV19 and TRBJ1-5; 8 bases line up with TRBD1. This CDR3 is built from 15 residues. The J segment lost 1 base and the V segment lost 6 bases, leaving 5 bases of the junction unmatched. CDR1 LNHDA and CDR2 SQIVND come from the germline V gene (reference sequence). The CDR3: CASSQGQGSNQPQHF. The CDR3 DNA reads as TGTGCCAGTAGCCAAGGACAGGGAAGCAATCAGCCCCAGCATTTT.

On this clone itself: A junction boundary mismatches the germline segment, possibly from a read error. The rearrangement links TRBV10-2 to TRBJ1-4, with D hard to call. CDR1 is WSHSY and CDR2 is SAAADI in the germline V gene. The CDR3 is 13 residues long. The CDR3 DNA sequence: TGCGCTAGCAGTGATTTCAAAAATGAAAAACTGTTTTTT. It encodes CASSDFKNEKLFF.

CDR3 sequence: CASTNTAGKEYGYTF. DNA for the CDR3: TGTGCCAGTACCAATACGGCAGGGAAAGAATATGGCTACACCTTC. The chain has TRBV19 and TRBJ1-2, with D maybe TRBD1 (5 bases). Germline values: CDR1 LNHDA, CDR2 SQIVND (reference sequence). The V end lost 7 bases, the J end lost 5 bases, and 20 bases lay between the germline ends. This CDR3 has 15 amino acids.

The rearrangement links TRBV19 to TRBJ2-1, with 7 bases identical to TRBD2. This CDR3 contains 15 residues. The V segment lost 3 bases and the J segment 7 bases; nucleotides outside the gene matches: 9. Germline lookup yields CDR1 LNHDA and CDR2 SQIVND (reference sequence). Here the CDR3 reads CASSIPGLTANEQFF. The DNA for the CDR3 is TGTGCCAGTAGTATCCCGGGACTAACCGCGAATGAGCAGTTCTTC.

J is TRBJ2-3 and V is TRBV6-1; perhaps TRBD2 as D (5 bases). The CDR3 sequence is 12 residues long. Germline lookup yields CDR1 MNHNS and CDR2 SASEGT. Deletions cut 7 bases from V and 4 bases from J, with 9 bases between. This chain's CDR3 is CASTLEADTQYF. The CDR3 nucleotides read TGTGCCAGCACTCTGGAGGCAGATACGCAGTATTTT.

The V gene is TRBV4-2, the J gene TRBJ1-1; the D gene is possibly TRBD1 (5 bases). Trimming removed 0 bases at V and 1 base at J, with 6 bases between. Germline values: CDR1 LGHNA, CDR2 YNFKEQ. The CDR3 is 14 residues long. CDR3 sequence reads: CASSQEGGNTEAFF. CDR3 in DNA: TGTGCCAGCAGCCAAGAGGGGGGGAACACTGAAGCTTTCTTT.

This chain connects TRBV11-2 to TRBJ1-3, with 9 bases that match TRBD1. The CDR3 spans 17 residues. CDR1 and CDR2 (germline): SGHAT, FQNNGV. V lost 5 bases and J lost 2; bases outside the gene matches: 10. CDR3 amino acids: CASSPLPGQGAGNTIYF. The DNA of the CDR3 is TGTGCCAGCAGCCCATTACCGGGACAGGGTGCTGGAAACACCATATATTTT. The complete variable domain, with remaining parts taken from reference TRBV11-2 and TRBJ1-3, reads EAGVAQSPRYKIIEKRQSVAFWCNPISGHATLYWYQQILGQGPKLLIQFQNNGVVDDSQLPKDRFSAERLKGVDSTLKIQPAKLEDSAVYLCASSPLPGQGAGNTIYFGEGSWLTVV.

The J gene is TRBJ1-4, the V gene TRBV13; 8 positions match TRBD1. The V and J ends lost 4 bases and 10 bases, in that order; junction bases with no gene match: 11. Germline values: CDR1 PRHDT, CDR2 FYEKMQ (reference sequence). The CDR3 contains 15 residues. The CDR3 nucleotides are TGTGCCAGCAGCTCCAGGACAGGGATTGGAGGAAAACTGTTTTTT. Encoded protein: CASSSRTGIGGKLFF. Combining the CDR3 with reference TRBV13 and TRBJ1-4 gives the whole variable domain AAGVIQSPRHLIKEKRETATLKCYPIPRHDTVYWYQQGPGQDPQFLISFYEKMQSDKGSIPDRFSAQQFSDYHSELNMSSLELGDSALYFCASSSRTGIGGKLFFGSGTQLSVL.